These 7 T cell receptor beta chains originate from one sample sequenced in a study of CD8+ T cells in alopecia areata. In each case, RNA was isolated and then reverse transcribed into cDNA as the sequencing template. The assay was immunoSEQ multiplex PCR, and TCRdb's table has in-frame clones only and misses some. The sample holds 250,000 or so clones, and no clone turns up only once. CD4, CD8alpha, NKG2D, NKG2ACE and other markers guided sorting of pooled cutaneous lymph node cells. The sequenced sample consisted of CD4+ T cells sorted from a lymph node. All receptors derive from a C3H/HeJ mouse with alopecia areata. The MHC haplotype recorded for the strain is H2-k.

On this clone itself: Each gene name is a mouse one. The read ends 4 residues shy of where the CDR3 ends; the end is completed using the germline J gene. V and J are TRBV19 and TRBJ2-7, with 9 bases aligning to TRBD2. Germline lookup yields CDR1 FNHDT and CDR2 SITEND (reference sequence). The CDR3 consists of 14 residues. The CDR3 loop is CASSIRLGAYEQYF. Incomplete CDR3 DNA: TGTGCCAGCAGTATAAGACTGGGGGCATAT.

In the case of this clone: Mouse germline and gene names are used. The read comes to an end 4 residues before the CDR3 does, leaving the germline J gene to fill in the end. This chain uses TRBV13-1 with TRBJ2-3; D remains ambiguous. CDR3 length equals 14 residues. Germline lookup yields CDR1 NSHNY and CDR2 SYGAGN. V was pared by 0 bases and J by 1 base, with 6 bases between. CDR3 in amino acids: CASSDASGAETLYF. The part of the CDR3 DNA that was read is TGTGCCAGCAGTGATGCGTCAGGTGCAGAA.

This clone was observed a few times. The listed genes are named as in mouse. The sequence runs out 3 residues before the end of the CDR3; the remainder is reconstructed from the germline J gene. The chain recombines TRBV13-1 with TRBJ1-6; 9 bases align to TRBD1. TRBJ1-6 is known as an ORF, though its function is uncertain. J lost 2 bases, V lost 2 bases, and 2 bases had no gene match. The CDR3 extends over 16 amino acids. CDR1 is NSHNY and CDR2 is SYGAGN in the germline V gene. This CDR3 is CASSERQGAYNSPLYF. CDR3 bases read: TGTGCCAGCAGTGAGAGACAGGGGGCCTATAATTCGCCC.

A remark on this clone: Any gene name here is a mouse gene name. The sequenced fragment ends 4 residues before the CDR3 boundary, so the rest is inferred from the germline J gene. The V gene is TRBV1, the J gene TRBJ2-4, with 9 bases aligning to TRBD1. There are 15 residues in the CDR3. Trimming cost V 2 bases and J 2 bases; bases outside gene matches: 2. Germline assignment: CDR1 NSQYPW and CDR2 LRSPGD (reference sequence). The CDR3 is CTCSAQQGAQNTLYF. The covered CDR3 bases are TGCACCTGCAGTGCACAACAGGGGGCTCAAAAC.

About this clone itself: The genes and germline here are from mouse. The read halts 4 residues ahead of the CDR3 end, with the missing end drawn from the germline J gene. This sequence joins TRBV13-2 and TRBJ1-2, with TRBD1 matching 7 bases. This CDR3 region has 13 residues. Per the germline V gene, CDR1 is NNHNN and CDR2 is SYGAGS (reference sequence). Losses at the gene ends were 6 bases for V and 1 base for J; bases not matched to a gene: 3. The CDR3 spells CASAGQRNSDYTF. The CDR3 bases that were read are TGTGCCAGCGCGGGACAGAGAAACTCC.

This clone was picked up a small number of times. The genes are named according to mouse. The CDR3 is cut off 4 residues early in the read; its end comes from the germline J gene. The chain uses TRBV19 and TRBJ1-1; maybe TRBD1 (6 bases). The CDR3 spans 12 residues. With 6 bases removed from V and 4 bases from J, the gap between germline ends came to 10 bases. Germline CDR1 reads FNHDT; CDR2 reads SITEND (reference sequence). This chain's CDR3 is CASTRGGTEVFF. The CDR3 DNA, read in part, is TGTGCCAGCACCAGGGGAGGCACA.

Note on this clone: The genes and germline here are from mouse. Read data end 4 residues before the CDR3 end; the end is taken from the germline J gene. The chain couples TRBV13-3 to TRBJ2-7, with no clear D. The CDR3 is 12 residues long. The germline V gene has CDR1 NNHDY and CDR2 SYVADS. CDR3 amino acids: CASSDTRYEQYF. The part of the CDR3 DNA that was read is TGTGCCAGCAGTGATACCAGATAT.